This T cell receptor (beta chain) appears in the sequencing data of a study of beta chain features in type 1 diabetes. V lost 0 bases and J lost 5, with 3 bases in between. Germline assignment: CDR1 SQVTM and CDR2 ANQGSEA. There are 11 residues in the CDR3. As to this clone: Its antigen is undetermined.

Sequenced material consisted of expressed TCRB transcripts (all of the isolated RNA was reverse transcribed). The assay was immunoSEQ multiplex PCR, and TCRdb's table has in-frame clones only and misses some. The sample consists of some 150,000 clones, around 10% of them appearing once. Study-level findings and limits: Resolution of whether HLA type affects TCRB rearrangement was not achieved here. There were fewer insertions and more deletions at the VDJ junctions of type 1 diabetes patients.

Sequenced: central memory CD4+ T cells from blood. This clonotype originated in a young man in good health. The rearrangement uses TRBV29-1 and TRBJ2-3; the D is unclear. This chain's CDR3 is CSVEELDTQYF. The CDR3 coding sequence is TGCAGCGTTGAAGAGTTAGATACGCAGTATTTT.